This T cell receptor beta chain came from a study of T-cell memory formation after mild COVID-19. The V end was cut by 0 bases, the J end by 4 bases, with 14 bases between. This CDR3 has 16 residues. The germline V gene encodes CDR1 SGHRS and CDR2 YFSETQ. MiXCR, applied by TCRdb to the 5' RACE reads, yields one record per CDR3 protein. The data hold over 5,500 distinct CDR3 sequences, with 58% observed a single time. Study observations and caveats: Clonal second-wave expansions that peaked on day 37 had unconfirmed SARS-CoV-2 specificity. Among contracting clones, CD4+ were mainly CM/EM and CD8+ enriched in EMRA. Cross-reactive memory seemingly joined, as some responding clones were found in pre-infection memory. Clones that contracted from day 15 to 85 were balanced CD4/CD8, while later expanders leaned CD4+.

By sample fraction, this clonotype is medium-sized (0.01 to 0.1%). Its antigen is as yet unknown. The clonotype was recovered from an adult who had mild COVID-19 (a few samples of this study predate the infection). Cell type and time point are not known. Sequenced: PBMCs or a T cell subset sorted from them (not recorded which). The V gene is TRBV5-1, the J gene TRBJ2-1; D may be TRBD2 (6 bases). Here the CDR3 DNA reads TGCGCCAGCAGCTTGGGGAGGGGCGGAGGGTACAATGAGCAGTTCTTC. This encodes CASSLGRGGGYNEQFF.